One sample yielded the 8 T cell receptor beta chains listed below, sequenced in a study of blood T cell repertoires in COVID-19. The data were produced by immunoSEQ multiplex PCR, yet TCRdb's version contains in-frame clones alone and is incomplete. Of about 270,000 clones listed, more than 75% are singletons. Sequencing was carried out using PBMCs or T cells enriched from blood (not recorded which). Every receptor here comes from a woman in her sixties in a cohort exposed to, infected with or recovered from COVID-19 (not recorded which).

The chain joins TRBV9 to TRBJ1-1; D possibly corresponds to TRBD1 (5 bases). The CDR3 is 15 amino acids. Germline lookup yields CDR1 SGDLS and CDR2 YYNGEE. V was cut by 1 base and J by 1 base, with 11 bases left in between. CDR3 loop: CASSVSGGQNTEAFF. CDR3 bases: TGTGCCAGCAGCGTAAGTGGTGGACAGAACACTGAAGCTTTCTTT.

This clone was counted once. The gene calls are TRBV5-4 and TRBJ2-1, with 11 bases matching TRBD2. CDR1 is SGHNT, CDR2 YYREEE, per germline (reference sequence). CDR3 length: 15 residues. The ends lost 5 bases at V and 4 bases at J; junction bases unmatched: 5. The CDR3: CASRKGLAEYNEQFF. CDR3 bases: TGTGCCAGCAGGAAGGGACTAGCGGAGTACAATGAGCAGTTCTTC. Full variable domain (outside the CDR3, taken from reference TRBV5-4 and TRBJ2-1): ETGVTQSPTHLIKTRGQQVTLRCSSQSGHNTVSWYQQALGQGPQFIFQYYREEENGRGNFPPRFSGLQFPNYSSELNVNALELDDSALYLCASRKGLAEYNEQFFGPGTRLTVL.

V usage is TRBV5-1 and J usage is TRBJ2-7, with 10 bases identical to TRBD2. CDR3 length equals 15 residues. Germline CDR1 and CDR2: SGHRS and YFSETQ. The V and J ends lost 0 bases and 5 bases, in that order; junction bases with no gene match: 5. This CDR3 reads CASSLEASGSHEQYF. CDR3 nucleotide sequence: TGCGCCAGCAGCTTGGAGGCTAGCGGGAGCCACGAGCAGTACTTC. Full variable domain (outside the CDR3, taken from reference TRBV5-1 and TRBJ2-7): KAGVTQTPRYLIKTRGQQVTLSCSPISGHRSVSWYQQTPGQGLQFLFEYFSETQRNKGNFPGRFSGRQFSNSRSEMNVSTLELGDSALYLCASSLEASGSHEQYFGPGTRLTVT.

To note about this clone: Other nucleotide sequences in the sample specify the same CDR3. The chain combines TRBV5-1 with TRBJ1-2; a weak D match, TRBD1 (6 bases). The CDR3 totals 15 residues. With 0 bases removed from V and 1 base from J, the gap between germline ends came to 10 bases. The germline V gene has CDR1 SGHRS and CDR2 YFSETQ. CDR3 in amino acids: CASSLAGQSNYGYTF. CDR3 DNA sequence: TGCGCCAGCAGCTTGGCCGGACAGAGTAACTATGGCTACACCTTC.

CDR3 in DNA: TGCGCCAGCAGCCCGACAGGGAGGCACTCCTACGAGCAGTACTTC. As protein: CASSPTGRHSYEQYF. The chain has TRBV5-1 and TRBJ2-7; D is possibly TRBD1 (7 bases). The V gene's germline CDR1 is SGHRS and CDR2 YFSETQ. The CDR3 is made up of 15 amino acids. The ends were cut back, 4 bases at V and 0 bases at J, with 14 bases in the middle.

This sequence joins TRBV19 and TRBJ1-5; TRBD1 matches at 8 bases. Germline V CDR1 and CDR2: LNHDA, SQIVND (reference sequence). The CDR3 has 14 residues. Trimming cost V 7 bases and J 4 bases; bases outside gene matches: 6. The CDR3 DNA sequence: TGTGCCAGTACGGGACAGGTTCTGAATCAGCCCCAGCATTTT. Protein sequence: CASTGQVLNQPQHF.

This clone has more than one count but fewer than ten. The J gene is TRBJ1-5, the V gene TRBV28; 7 bases are shared with TRBD1. Germline CDR1 and CDR2: MDHEN and SYDVKM. The CDR3 sequence is 13 residues long. V gave up 6 bases and J gave up 4 bases; unmatched junction bases: 3. The CDR3 loop reads CASRTGWNQPQHF. The CDR3 bases are TGTGCCAGCAGGACAGGGTGGAATCAGCCCCAGCATTTT. The variable domain in full, with the rest retrieved from reference TRBV28 and TRBJ1-5, is DVKVTQSSRYLVKRTGEKVFLECVQDMDHENMFWYRQDPGLGLRLIYFSYDVKMKEKGDIPEGYSVSREKKERFSLILESASTNQTSMYLCASRTGWNQPQHFGDGTRLSIL.

The rearrangement uses TRBV3-1 (or the pseudogene TRBV3-2) and TRBJ1-1; D possibly corresponds to TRBD1 (5 bases). The CDR3 contains 14 residues. The V and J ends lost 2 bases and 1 base respectively, with 8 bases between them. Germline assignment: CDR1 LGHDT and CDR2 YNNKEL (reference sequence). This chain's CDR3 is CASSQQGGNTEAFF. The DNA of the CDR3 is TGTGCCAGCAGCCAACAGGGCGGGAACACTGAAGCTTTCTTT.